The sequence of this T cell receptor beta chain was determined in a study of blood T cells in healthy people across ages. About the study: About one barcoded beta molecule was captured per two T cells (by template switching).

Combining a sample-barcoded 5' primer with a J-beta primer mix, a second PCR ran for roughly 7 to 12 cycles. TCRdb processed the 5' RACE reads anew with MiXCR; each CDR3 protein has one entry. The table lists over 1,300,000 distinct CDR3 sequences, approximately 60% of them singletons, with over 6.5% in the top ten. Every donor contributed approximately 10 milliliters of peripheral blood by blood draw. Isolated PBMCs totaled at least 6.5 million in each sample. Input material: blood. The TCR sequence derives from a man aged 18 to 29 in good health.

The CDR3 spells CATTKDHNSPLHF. CDR3 in DNA: TGTGCCACGACCAAGGATCATAATTCACCCCTCCACTTT. V and J are TRBV6-2 or TRBV6-3 and TRBJ1-6; unclear D gene. This CDR3 comprises 13 residues. Between the trimmed V and J ends, which lost 10 bases and 5 bases, there was a span of 12 bases. Germline V gene lookup returns CDR1 MNHEY and CDR2 SVGEGT.